The 15 T cell receptor beta chains presented below share a single source sample, sequenced in a study of blood T cell repertoires in COVID-19. Data came from immunoSEQ multiplex PCR; TCRdb stores just in-frame clones and leaves some out. The sample carries hundreds of thousands of clones, roughly 76% recorded once. Sequenced sample: peripheral blood. The source of these receptors is a woman at least 80 years old with COVID-19, enrolled during active disease.

V gene TRBV6-5 combines with J gene TRBJ2-5; 11 bases align to TRBD2. V lost 8 bases and J lost 5; bases outside the gene matches: 7. Germline CDR1 reads MNHEY; CDR2 reads SVGAGI. This CDR3 is 14 amino acids long. In DNA, the CDR3 is TGTGCCAGCGGACTAGCGGGTTTTAGGGAGACCCAGTACTTC. Protein sequence: CASGLAGFRETQYF.

The rearrangement links TRBV28 to TRBJ1-2, with a possible D match to TRBD1 (6 bases). Germline V gives CDR1 MDHEN, CDR2 SYDVKM. Trimming took 5 bases from V and 5 from J, leaving 18 bases between them. This CDR3 spans 15 amino acids. CDR3 residues: CASSRPTGSTYGYTF. Here the CDR3 DNA reads TGTGCCAGCAGTCGTCCGACAGGTTCAACGTATGGCTACACCTTC.

The chain uses TRBV30 and TRBJ2-5, with D possibly being TRBD1 (6 bases). The V gene lost 3 bases and the J gene lost 3 bases, with 8 bases spanning the gap. The germline V gene encodes CDR1 GTSNPN and CDR2 SVGIG (reference sequence). This CDR3 contains 12 residues. Written as DNA, the CDR3 is TGTGCCTGGAGCAGGGGAGAAGAGACCCAGTACTTC. Protein: CAWSRGEETQYF. Full variable domain (outside the CDR3, taken from reference TRBV30 and TRBJ2-5): SQTIHQWPATLVQPVGSPLSLECTVEGTSNPNLYWYRQAAGRGLQLLFYSVGIGQISSEVPQNLSASRPQDRQFILSSKKLLLSDSGFYLCAWSRGEETQYFGPGTRLLVL.

The V call is TRBV7-9, the J call TRBJ1-1; tentative D call: TRBD1 (5 bases). Germline loops: CDR1 SEHNR, CDR2 FQNEAQ (reference sequence). Trimming removed 0 bases from V and 4 bases from J, with 12 bases in between. This CDR3 is 15 amino acids long. The CDR3 loop is CASSLAGGLVTEAFF. Written as DNA, the CDR3 is TGTGCCAGCAGCTTAGCGGGGGGGTTGGTCACTGAAGCTTTCTTT. Supplemented by reference TRBV7-9 and TRBJ1-1, the full variable domain reads DTGVSQNPRHKITKRGQNVTFRCDPISEHNRLYWYRQTLGQGPEFLTYFQNEAQLEKSRLLSDRFSAERPKGSFSTLEIQRTEQGDSAMYLCASSLAGGLVTEAFFGQGTRLTVV.

CDR3 sequence (DNA): TGTGCCAGTACCTACGGCAGGAGGGATGGCTACACCTTC. Translated: CASTYGRRDGYTF. The J gene is TRBJ1-2, the V gene TRBV19; D is ambiguous. CDR1 and CDR2 (germline): LNHDA, SQIVND (reference sequence). The CDR3 extends over 13 amino acids. Deletions cut 7 bases from V and 6 bases from J, with 15 bases between. The full variable domain, in which reference TRBV19 and TRBJ1-2 provide the parts outside the CDR3, is DGGITQSPKYLFRKEGQNVTLSCEQNLNHDAMYWYRQDPGQGLRLIYYSQIVNDFQKGDIAEGYSVSREKKESFPLTVTSAQKNPTAFYLCASTYGRRDGYTFGSGTRLTVV.

The sample holds one count of this clone. The chain combines TRBV27 with TRBJ2-4, with a possible D match to TRBD1 (5 bases). The germline CDR1 and CDR2 sequences are MNHEY and SMNVEV (reference sequence). Trimming stripped 6 bases from V and 7 bases from J, with 13 bases between. The CDR3 spans 13 residues. Here the CDR3 DNA reads TGTGCCAGCAGATCCGGGTCAGGGAACATTCAGTACTTC. Amino acids: CASRSGSGNIQYF.

This rearrangement joins TRBV19 to TRBJ1-5; D remains unclear. The CDR3 runs to 16 residues. Per the germline V gene, CDR1 is LNHDA and CDR2 is SQIVND (reference sequence). Trimming cost V 4 bases and J 5 bases, with 18 bases left between them. CDR3 in amino acids: CASSTSLRGVDQPQHF. As DNA, the CDR3 is TGTGCCAGTAGTACATCTTTGCGGGGTGTGGATCAGCCCCAGCATTTT.

This chain uses TRBV10-3 with TRBJ1-2; TRBD1 is a possible D gene (6 bases). The CDR3 totals 15 residues. Germline loops: CDR1 ENHRY, CDR2 SYGVKD. V shed 11 bases and J shed 6 bases, with 25 bases lying between them. CDR3 protein: CASDTGFARADGYTF. CDR3 bases: TGTGCCTCCGACACAGGGTTCGCGCGTGCCGATGGCTACACCTTC.

The rearrangement joins TRBV3-1 (or the pseudogene TRBV3-2) to TRBJ2-2, with D hard to call. Germline CDR1 is LGHDT and CDR2 is YNNKEL (reference sequence). The length of the CDR3 is 16 residues. Trimming cost V 0 bases and J 8 bases, with 16 bases left between them. The CDR3 region has the DNA TGTGCCAGCAGCCAAGATCGAGACTCGACGGTGGGGGAGCTGTTTTTT. Translation gives CASSQDRDSTVGELFF.

The chain recombines TRBV20-1 with TRBJ1-5; TRBD1 is a possible D gene (6 bases). The CDR3 extends over 10 amino acids. Looked up from germline, CDR1 is DFQATT and CDR2 is SNEGSKA (reference sequence). Between the trimmed V and J ends, which lost 1 base and 14 bases, there was a span of 9 bases. The CDR3 nucleotides are TGCAGTGCTAGAGGGGGGCAGGAGCATTTT. Its translation is CSARGGQEHF.

The chain recombines TRBV29-1 with TRBJ2-5; TRBD2 agrees at 8 bases. The CDR3 loop spans 16 amino acids. Per the germline V gene, CDR1 is SQVTM and CDR2 is ANQGSEA. With 2 bases clipped from V and 7 bases from J, the junction kept 15 bases outside the gene matches. The CDR3 DNA follows: TGCAGCGTTGAAAAATCCGGGACTAGGGGGTCTCGGACCCAGTACTTC. Its protein is CSVEKSGTRGSRTQYF.

V gene TRBV29-1 combines with J gene TRBJ1-4; a possible D gene is TRBD1 (5 bases). The CDR3 is 15 amino acids. From germline, CDR1 is SQVTM and CDR2 ANQGSEA. V lost 0 bases and J lost 10, with 18 bases in between. The CDR3: CSVEDLDGGDGKLFF. The CDR3, as DNA: TGCAGCGTTGAAGATCTCGACGGGGGGGACGGAAAACTGTTTTTT.

V usage is TRBV6-2 or TRBV6-3 and J usage is TRBJ1-1; D unclear. Germline loops: CDR1 MNHEY, CDR2 SVGEGT. The CDR3 contains 11 residues. V was clipped by 2 bases and J by 6 bases, with 4 bases between them. CDR3: CASSYVAEAFF. The DNA of the CDR3 is TGTGCCAGCAGTTACGTCGCTGAAGCTTTCTTT.

The chain employs TRBV5-6 and TRBJ1-4, with TRBD1 matching 10 bases. J was trimmed by 6 bases and V by 1 base; bases with no gene match: 3. Germline V CDR1 and CDR2: SGHDT, YYEEEE. The CDR3 runs to 15 residues. The CDR3 loop is CASSLLGTGDEKLFF. Here the CDR3 DNA reads TGTGCCAGCAGCTTGCTTGGGACAGGGGATGAAAAACTGTTTTTT.

The chain has TRBV2 and TRBJ2-1; a weak D match, TRBD2 (6 bases). The CDR3 runs to 15 residues. V lost 4 bases, J lost 4 bases, and 14 bases lay in between. The germline gives CDR1 SNHLY, CDR2 FYNNEI. The CDR3: CASSVGGAWYNEQFF. CDR3 DNA: TGTGCCAGCAGTGTTGGAGGGGCGTGGTACAATGAGCAGTTCTTC.